Each of the 9 T cell receptor beta chains below was sequenced from the same sample in a study of blood T cell repertoires in COVID-19. The protocol was immunoSEQ multiplex PCR, while the TCRdb copy is restricted to in-frame clones and leaves out a portion. The sample has 200,000 to 300,000 clones; about 80% are singletons. The specimen sequenced was peripheral blood. Receptor source: a man at least 80 years old with acute or convalescent COVID-19.

In its sample, this clone was seen once. The chain combines TRBV6-2 or TRBV6-3 with TRBJ2-2, with TRBD2 identical over 7 bases. Germline CDR1 reads MNHEY; CDR2 reads SVGEGT. V lost 0 bases, J lost 6 bases, and 4 bases stayed unmatched. This CDR3 contains 15 residues. This chain's CDR3 is CASSYSGTMSGELFF. The DNA of the CDR3 is TGTGCCAGCAGTTACTCCGGGACTATGTCCGGGGAGCTGTTTTTT.

The J gene is TRBJ2-1, the V gene TRBV7-9, with 10 nucleotides matching TRBD2. Per the germline V gene, CDR1 is SEHNR and CDR2 is FQNEAQ (reference sequence). This CDR3 has 14 amino acids. V gave up 1 base and J gave up 8 bases; unmatched junction bases: 2. For the CDR3, the DNA is TGTGCCAGCAGCTTAGGTCTAGCGGGAGATGAGCAGTTCTTC. Protein sequence: CASSLGLAGDEQFF. Supplemented by reference TRBV7-9 and TRBJ2-1, the full variable domain reads DTGVSQNPRHKITKRGQNVTFRCDPISEHNRLYWYRQTLGQGPEFLTYFQNEAQLEKSRLLSDRFSAERPKGSFSTLEIQRTEQGDSAMYLCASSLGLAGDEQFFGPGTRLTVL.

J is TRBJ2-7 and V is TRBV5-1, with TRBD1 matching 12 bases. With 3 bases clipped from V and 4 bases from J, the junction kept 5 bases outside the gene matches. Germline loops: CDR1 SGHRS, CDR2 YFSETQ. The length of the CDR3 is 15 residues. The CDR3 region is CASSSRDRGLYEQYF. The CDR3 bases are TGCGCCAGCAGCTCCCGGGACAGGGGGCTATACGAGCAGTACTTC.

This clone was detected only a few times. The gene calls are TRBV5-4 and TRBJ1-2; D may be TRBD1 (6 bases). This CDR3 is 13 amino acids long. The germline gives CDR1 SGHNT, CDR2 YYREEE (reference sequence). Deletions cut 4 bases from V and 4 bases from J, with 11 bases between. CDR3 region: CASSGTSIYGYTF. CDR3 sequence (DNA): TGTGCCAGCAGCGGGACATCAATCTATGGCTACACCTTC.

The chain couples TRBV28 to TRBJ2-2, with 8 bases aligning to TRBD1. The CDR3 runs 14 residues. Germline V gene lookup returns CDR1 MDHEN and CDR2 SYDVKM. Trimming removed 5 bases from V and 8 bases from J; junction bases left unmatched: 7. The CDR3 coding sequence is TGTGCCAGCAGTCCAGGGGGCCCCAGGGGGGAGCTGTTTTTT. Its translation is CASSPGGPRGELFF. The full variable domain, completed using reference TRBV28 and TRBJ2-2, is DVKVTQSSRYLVKRTGEKVFLECVQDMDHENMFWYRQDPGLGLRLIYFSYDVKMKEKGDIPEGYSVSREKKERFSLILESASTNQTSMYLCASSPGGPRGELFFGEGSRLTVL.

V usage is TRBV28 and J usage is TRBJ1-3; TRBD1 is a possible D gene (5 bases). Germline CDR1 reads MDHEN; CDR2 reads SYDVKM. There are 13 residues in the CDR3. Between the trimmed V and J ends, which lost 6 bases and 6 bases, there was a span of 12 bases. The CDR3 nucleotides read TGTGCCAGCAGCCAGGGTGGGCAAAACACCATATATTTT. Protein: CASSQGGQNTIYF.

The CDR3 nucleotides read TGCGCCAGCAGTCAGGGGTCCCACAATGAGCAGTTCTTC. It specifies CASSQGSHNEQFF. V usage is TRBV5-1 and J usage is TRBJ2-1; D might be TRBD1 (6 bases). CDR3 length equals 13 residues. Looked up from germline, CDR1 is SGHRS and CDR2 is YFSETQ. The ends were cut back, 5 bases at V and 5 bases at J, with 11 bases in the middle.

The rearrangement links TRBV19 to TRBJ2-5; 10 nucleotides align to TRBD2. The CDR3 covers 15 residues. Germline lookup yields CDR1 LNHDA and CDR2 SQIVND (reference sequence). Unmatched junction bases numbered 4, after V lost 2 bases and J lost 4 bases. For the CDR3, the DNA is TGTGCCAGTAGTATATTAGCGGGAGGTAGAGAGACCCAGTACTTC. This codes for CASSILAGGRETQYF.

The V and J genes are TRBV4-1 and TRBJ2-7; 10 bases are shared with TRBD2. This CDR3 has 16 amino acids. Germline V lookup: CDR1 MGHRA, CDR2 YSYEKL. V lost 0 bases and J lost 7; bases outside the gene matches: 9. CDR3 sequence: CASSQESGGATREQYF. The CDR3 region has the DNA TGCGCCAGCAGCCAAGAAAGCGGGGGGGCCACGAGAGAGCAGTACTTC.